This T cell receptor beta chain was obtained from a study of PD-L1 blockade in urothelial cancer. The wider study: Male sex and bladder-origin urothelial cancer characterized about 90% of the 29 patients. Individuals in the cohort had been given 0 to 3 earlier chemotherapy regimens.

V shed 4 bases and J shed 1 base, with 8 bases lying between them. Looked up from germline, CDR1 is SEHNR and CDR2 is FQNEAQ (reference sequence). The CDR3 runs 13 residues. Data came from immunoSEQ multiplex PCR; TCRdb stores just in-frame clones and leaves some out. The table has roughly 84,000 clones, roughly 82% seen once; the top ten hold more than 8%. The V call is TRBV7-9, the J call TRBJ2-7; no definite D call. The receptor was derived from a man between 70 and 80 years old with urothelial cancer. Sequencing used PBMCs, obtained around atezolizumab (anti-PD-L1) treatment. CDR3 DNA sequence: TGTGCCAGCAGCTCTCAGGCTTCCTACGAGCAGTACTTC. Amino acids: CASSSQASYEQYF. Together with reference TRBV7-9 and TRBJ2-7, the CDR3 gives the full variable domain: DTGVSQNPRHKITKRGQNVTFRCDPISEHNRLYWYRQTLGQGPEFLTYFQNEAQLEKSRLLSDRFSAERPKGSFSTLEIQRTEQGDSAMYLCASSSQASYEQYFGPGTRLTVT.